One and the same sample provided the 14 T cell receptor beta chains below, sequenced in a study of cytomegalovirus exposure and HLA in healthy donors. Profiling relied on immunoSEQ multiplex PCR, and the TCRdb table lists in-frame clones only, not all of them. The table includes 68,000 or so clones, about nine tenths detected once. Sequencing was performed on PBMCs. These TCRs come from a man in his late teens or twenties in good health and CMV-seronegative.

Here the CDR3 DNA reads TGTGCCAGTAGTATGCGCTCGGCTAGCGGGGACCTCCGGGCAGATACGCAGTATTTT. Residues: CASSMRSASGDLRADTQYF. This chain joins TRBV19 and TRBJ2-3; TRBD2 matches 9 bases. The trim removed 3 bases at V and 4 bases at J, leaving 17 bases unmatched. Germline CDR1 reads LNHDA; CDR2 reads SQIVND (reference sequence). The CDR3 is 19 amino acids.

V and J are TRBV27 and TRBJ2-1; 11 bases line up with TRBD2. This CDR3 contains 17 residues. V lost 5 bases and J lost 9; bases outside the gene matches: 15. Germline loops: CDR1 MNHEY, CDR2 SMNVEV (reference sequence). This CDR3 reads CASSPLIAGGPSSEQFF. CDR3 coding DNA: TGTGCCAGCAGTCCCCTGATAGCGGGAGGGCCCTCTAGTGAGCAGTTCTTC.

V is TRBV7-6 and J is TRBJ2-1; maybe TRBD2 (6 bases). Trimming cost V 5 bases and J 4 bases, with 15 bases left between them. In germline, CDR1 is SGHVS, CDR2 FNYEAQ. The CDR3 runs 15 residues. The CDR3 DNA reads TGTGCCAGCAGCCCTAGCGCACTATTTTACAATGAGCAGTTCTTC. The encoded protein is CASSPSALFYNEQFF.

The chain is built from TRBV9 and TRBJ2-1; D is undetermined. This CDR3 contains 15 residues. Germline CDR1 reads SGDLS; CDR2 reads YYNGEE. The V gene lost 3 bases and the J gene lost 9 bases, with 19 bases spanning the gap. The CDR3 loop is CASSARPHFLPEQFF. CDR3 nucleotide sequence: TGTGCCAGCAGCGCCAGGCCCCACTTCCTTCCTGAGCAGTTCTTC.

This chain uses TRBV21-1 with TRBJ2-5; the D call of TRBD1 is as the table states it, not checked on the DNA. TRBV21-1 is reported as a pseudogene. This CDR3 is 15 amino acids long. CDR3 protein: CASSTGTGPKETQYF. In DNA form, the CDR3 reads TGTGCCAGCAGCACCGGGACAGGGCCTAAAGAGACCCAGTACTTC.

CDR3 amino acids: CASSTDGGRLNNEQFF. Written as DNA, the CDR3 is TGTGCCAGCTCAACCGACGGGGGGCGACTAAACAATGAGCAGTTCTTC. The chain has TRBV7-9 and TRBJ2-1, with a possible D match to TRBD2 (7 bases). The CDR3 extends over 16 amino acids. Trimming pared 8 bases from V and 5 bases from J, leaving 22 bases between. CDR1 is SEHNR, CDR2 FQNEAQ, per germline (reference sequence).

The chain employs TRBV18 and TRBJ2-1; D not certain. Germline CDR1 reads KGHSH; CDR2 reads LQKENI. Trimming stripped 2 bases from V and 5 bases from J, with 7 bases between. This CDR3 comprises 13 residues. The CDR3 sequence: CASSPGQNNEQFF. DNA for the CDR3: TGTGCCAGCTCACCAGGGCAAAACAATGAGCAGTTCTTC.

The chain recombines TRBV19 with TRBJ1-5, with D possibly TRBD1 on 6 matching bases. Germline V gene data show CDR1 as LNHDA and CDR2 as SQIVND (reference sequence). V lost 7 bases and J lost 3, with 16 bases in between. This CDR3 comprises 15 residues. The DNA of the CDR3 is TGTGCCAGTAACAGACAGGCAACACCCAATCAGCCCCAGCATTTT. Translating gives CASNRQATPNQPQHF.

The J gene is TRBJ2-7, the V gene TRBV9, with 7 bases lining up with TRBD2. Germline CDR1 reads SGDLS; CDR2 reads YYNGEE. The CDR3 is made up of 16 amino acids. The V segment lost 3 bases and the J segment 3 bases; nucleotides outside the gene matches: 12. The CDR3 bases are TGTGCCAGCAGCGCCGGTGGGGGGGGAGGCCGCTACGAGCAGTACTTC. Its translation: CASSAGGGGGRYEQYF.

This clone appeared a single time. This chain connects TRBV27 to TRBJ1-5; 7 positions match TRBD1. Per germline, CDR1 MNHEY and CDR2 SMNVEV (reference sequence). This CDR3 has 15 residues. V dropped 4 bases and J dropped 6; count of bases not matched to a gene: 9. CDR3 loop: CASSSLGQEVQPQHF. The CDR3 region has the DNA TGTGCCAGCAGTTCACTAGGACAGGAGGTTCAGCCCCAGCATTTT.

The chain employs TRBV7-9 and TRBJ1-2, with D uncertain. This CDR3 comprises 13 residues. Looked up from germline, CDR1 is SEHNR and CDR2 is FQNEAQ (reference sequence). V lost 3 bases and J lost 7, with 12 bases in between. The CDR3 loop reads CASSFEGSAGYTF. The CDR3 coding sequence is TGTGCCAGCAGCTTCGAGGGATCGGCTGGCTACACCTTC.

The rearrangement uses TRBV28 and TRBJ1-2; TRBD1 might be the D (5 bases). The CDR3 loop spans 12 amino acids. CDR1 MDHEN and CDR2 SYDVKM come from the germline V gene. V was cut by 3 bases and J by 7 bases, with 9 bases left in between. The CDR3 DNA reads as TGTGCCAGCAGTTTGGGGCAGGGTGGCTACACCTTC. It specifies CASSLGQGGYTF.

In its sample, this clone was seen a few times. CDR3 protein: CAWRGLNTQYF. The CDR3 DNA follows: TGTGCCTGGAGGGGGCTAAATACGCAGTATTTT. The genes are TRBV30 and TRBJ2-3, with D possibly matching TRBD1 (5 bases). Germline CDR1 is GTSNPN and CDR2 is SVGIG (reference sequence). The CDR3 covers 11 residues. Trimming stripped 3 bases from V and 7 bases from J, with 8 bases between.

V usage is TRBV9 and J usage is TRBJ2-2; TRBD2 matches 10 bases. After removal of 4 bases from V and 5 bases from J, the junction contained 5 bases not matched to a gene. Germline-derived CDR1 and CDR2 are SGDLS and YYNGEE. The CDR3 sequence is 15 residues long. The CDR3 DNA sequence: TGTGCCAGCAGCACACTAGCGGGACGAACCGGGGAGCTGTTTTTT. This sequence encodes CASSTLAGRTGELFF.